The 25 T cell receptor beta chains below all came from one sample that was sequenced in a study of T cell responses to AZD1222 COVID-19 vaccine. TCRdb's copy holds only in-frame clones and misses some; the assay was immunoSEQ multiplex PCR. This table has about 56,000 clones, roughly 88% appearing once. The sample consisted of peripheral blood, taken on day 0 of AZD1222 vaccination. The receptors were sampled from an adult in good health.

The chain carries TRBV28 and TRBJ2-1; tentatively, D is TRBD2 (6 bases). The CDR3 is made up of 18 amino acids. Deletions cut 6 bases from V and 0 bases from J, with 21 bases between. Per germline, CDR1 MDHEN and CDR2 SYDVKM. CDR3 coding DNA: TGTGCCAGCAGATTCGGAGGGGATCCGTCGAGCTCCTACAATGAGCAGTTCTTC. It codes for CASRFGGDPSSSYNEQFF.

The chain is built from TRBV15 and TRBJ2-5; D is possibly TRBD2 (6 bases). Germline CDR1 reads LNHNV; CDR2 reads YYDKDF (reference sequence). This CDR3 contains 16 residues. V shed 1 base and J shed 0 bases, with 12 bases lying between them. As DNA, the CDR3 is TGTGCCACCAGCAGAGTATCGGGGGAAGACCAAGAGACCCAGTACTTC. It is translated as CATSRVSGEDQETQYF.

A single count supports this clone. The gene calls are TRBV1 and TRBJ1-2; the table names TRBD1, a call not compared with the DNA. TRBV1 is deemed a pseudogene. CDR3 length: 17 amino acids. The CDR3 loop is CTSSQLKQERKLYGYTF. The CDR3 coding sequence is TGCACCAGCAGCCAACTAAAACAGGAGCGAAAACTCTATGGCTACACCTTC.

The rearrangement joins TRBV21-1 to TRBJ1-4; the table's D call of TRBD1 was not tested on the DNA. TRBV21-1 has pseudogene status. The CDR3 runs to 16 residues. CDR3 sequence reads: CASSKEGKGASEKLFF. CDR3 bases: TGTGCCAGCAGCAAAGAAGGCAAGGGGGCGAGCGAAAAACTGTTTTTT.

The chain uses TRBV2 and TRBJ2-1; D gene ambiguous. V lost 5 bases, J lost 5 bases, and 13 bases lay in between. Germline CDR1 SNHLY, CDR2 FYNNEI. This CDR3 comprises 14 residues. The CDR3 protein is CASSRRLDNNEQFF. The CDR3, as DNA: TGTGCCAGCAGTCGACGACTGGATAACAATGAGCAGTTCTTC.

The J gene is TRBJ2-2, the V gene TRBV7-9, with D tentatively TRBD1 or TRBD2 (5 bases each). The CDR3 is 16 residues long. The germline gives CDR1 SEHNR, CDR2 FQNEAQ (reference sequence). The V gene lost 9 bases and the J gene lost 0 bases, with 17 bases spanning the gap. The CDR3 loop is CARTSSPQANTGELFF. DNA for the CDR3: TGTGCCAGAACCTCTAGCCCACAGGCGAACACCGGGGAGCTGTTTTTT.

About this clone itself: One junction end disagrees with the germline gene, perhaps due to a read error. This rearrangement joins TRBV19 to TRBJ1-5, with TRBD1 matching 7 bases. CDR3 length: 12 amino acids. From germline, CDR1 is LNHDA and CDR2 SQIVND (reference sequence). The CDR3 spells CARTEQGRPGCF. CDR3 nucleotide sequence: TGTGCCAGAACAGAACAGGGGCGTCCGGGATGTTTT. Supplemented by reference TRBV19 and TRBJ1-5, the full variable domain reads DGGITQSPKYLFRKEGQNVTLSCEQNLNHDAMYWYRQDPGQGLRLIYYSQIVNDFQKGDIAEGYSVSREKKESFPLTVTSAQKNPTAFYLCARTEQGRPGCFGDGTRLSIL.

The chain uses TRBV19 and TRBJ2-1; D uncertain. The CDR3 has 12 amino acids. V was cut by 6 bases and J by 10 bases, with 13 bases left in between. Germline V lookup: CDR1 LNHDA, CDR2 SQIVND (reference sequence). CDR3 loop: CASRQHTPEQFF. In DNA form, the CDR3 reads TGTGCCAGTAGACAGCATACCCCCGAGCAGTTCTTC.

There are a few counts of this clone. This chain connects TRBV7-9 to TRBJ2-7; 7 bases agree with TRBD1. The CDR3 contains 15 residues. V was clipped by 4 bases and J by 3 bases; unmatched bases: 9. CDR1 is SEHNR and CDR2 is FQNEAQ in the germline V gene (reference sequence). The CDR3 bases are TGTGCCAGCAGCTACCGGGACAGCCTAGGCTACGAGCAGTACTTC. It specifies CASSYRDSLGYEQYF.

CDR3 coding DNA: TGTGCCATCAGTGATCCCGGGGGAGGATACTCCGGAAACACCATATATTTT. It specifies CAISDPGGGYSGNTIYF. The V gene is TRBV10-3, the J gene TRBJ1-3, with a possible D match to TRBD1 (5 bases). V lost 3 bases and J lost 4, with 19 bases in between. The CDR3 contains 17 residues. Looked up from germline, CDR1 is ENHRY and CDR2 is SYGVKD.

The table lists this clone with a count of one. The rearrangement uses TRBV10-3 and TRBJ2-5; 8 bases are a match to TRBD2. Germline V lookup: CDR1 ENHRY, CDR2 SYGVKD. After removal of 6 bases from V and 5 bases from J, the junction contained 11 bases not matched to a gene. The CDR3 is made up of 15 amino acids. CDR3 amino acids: CAIRQSSGAGETQYF. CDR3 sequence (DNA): TGTGCCATCAGGCAGAGTAGCGGGGCGGGTGAGACCCAGTACTTC.

The CDR3 sequence: CASSQDWGHGNTIYF. The CDR3 region has the DNA TGCGCCAGCAGCCAAGATTGGGGGCATGGAAACACCATATATTTT. This sequence joins TRBV4-1 and TRBJ1-3; tentatively, D is TRBD1 (6 bases). This CDR3 is built from 15 residues. Deletions cut 0 bases from V and 3 bases from J, with 9 bases between. Germline V gene lookup returns CDR1 MGHRA and CDR2 YSYEKL.

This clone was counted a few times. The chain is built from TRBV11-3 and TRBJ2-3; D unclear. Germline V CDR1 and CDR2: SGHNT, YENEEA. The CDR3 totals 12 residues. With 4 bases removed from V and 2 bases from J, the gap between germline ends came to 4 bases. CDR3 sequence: CASSYHTDTQYF. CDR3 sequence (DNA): TGTGCCAGCAGCTACCACACAGATACGCAGTATTTT.

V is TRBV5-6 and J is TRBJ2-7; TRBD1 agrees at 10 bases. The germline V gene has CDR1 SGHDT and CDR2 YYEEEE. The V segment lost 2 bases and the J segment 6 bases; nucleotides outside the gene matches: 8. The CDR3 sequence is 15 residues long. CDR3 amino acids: CASSFGTGDGGEQYF. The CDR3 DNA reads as TGTGCCAGCAGCTTCGGGACAGGGGACGGAGGCGAGCAGTACTTC.

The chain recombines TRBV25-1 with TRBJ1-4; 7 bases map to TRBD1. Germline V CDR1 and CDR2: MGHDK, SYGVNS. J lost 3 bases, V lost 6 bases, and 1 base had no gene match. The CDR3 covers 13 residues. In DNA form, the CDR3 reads TGTGCCAGCAGGGGACAGTCTAATGAAAAACTGTTTTTT. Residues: CASRGQSNEKLFF.

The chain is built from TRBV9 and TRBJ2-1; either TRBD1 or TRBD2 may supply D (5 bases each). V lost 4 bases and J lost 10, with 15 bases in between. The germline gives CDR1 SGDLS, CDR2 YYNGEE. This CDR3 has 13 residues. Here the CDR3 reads CASSLYNGAEQFF. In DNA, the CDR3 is TGTGCCAGCAGCCTCTATAACGGGGCCGAGCAGTTCTTC.

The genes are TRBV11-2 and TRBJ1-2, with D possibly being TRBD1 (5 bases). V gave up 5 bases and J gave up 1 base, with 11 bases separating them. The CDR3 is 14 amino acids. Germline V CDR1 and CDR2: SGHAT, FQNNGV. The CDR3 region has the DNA TGTGCCAGCAGCCCGGACGGGGGTAACTATGGCTACACCTTC. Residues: CASSPDGGNYGYTF.

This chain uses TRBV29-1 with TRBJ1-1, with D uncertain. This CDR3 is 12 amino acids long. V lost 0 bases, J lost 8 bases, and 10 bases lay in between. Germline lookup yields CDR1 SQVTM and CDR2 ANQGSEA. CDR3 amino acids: CSVEDRSGEAFF. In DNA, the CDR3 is TGCAGCGTTGAAGACCGCTCGGGGGAAGCTTTCTTT.

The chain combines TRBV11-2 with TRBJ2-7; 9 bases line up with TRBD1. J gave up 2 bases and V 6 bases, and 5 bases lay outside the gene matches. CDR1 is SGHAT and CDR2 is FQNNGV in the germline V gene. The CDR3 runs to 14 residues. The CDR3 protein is CASSEQGAPYEQYF. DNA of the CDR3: TGTGCCAGCAGTGAACAGGGGGCCCCCTACGAGCAGTACTTC.

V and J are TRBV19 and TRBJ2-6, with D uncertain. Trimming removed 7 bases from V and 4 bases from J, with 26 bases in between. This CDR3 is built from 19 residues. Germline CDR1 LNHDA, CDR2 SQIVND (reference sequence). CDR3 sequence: CASTSFVSARLAGANVLTF. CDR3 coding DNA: TGTGCCAGTACCAGTTTTGTTTCGGCACGACTCGCAGGGGCCAACGTCCTGACTTTC. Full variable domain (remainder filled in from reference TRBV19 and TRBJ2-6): DGGITQSPKYLFRKEGQNVTLSCEQNLNHDAMYWYRQDPGQGLRLIYYSQIVNDFQKGDIAEGYSVSREKKESFPLTVTSAQKNPTAFYLCASTSFVSARLAGANVLTFGAGSRLTVL.

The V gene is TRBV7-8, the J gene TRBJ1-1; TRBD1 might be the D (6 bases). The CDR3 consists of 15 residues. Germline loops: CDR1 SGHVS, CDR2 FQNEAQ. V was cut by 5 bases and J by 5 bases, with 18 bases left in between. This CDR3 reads CASSPNPQGFTEAFF. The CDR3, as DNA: TGTGCCAGCAGCCCAAACCCTCAGGGGTTTACTGAAGCTTTCTTT.

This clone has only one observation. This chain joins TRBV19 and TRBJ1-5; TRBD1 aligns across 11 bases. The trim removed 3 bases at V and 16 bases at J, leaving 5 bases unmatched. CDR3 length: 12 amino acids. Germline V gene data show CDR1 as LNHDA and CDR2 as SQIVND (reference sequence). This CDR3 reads CASSIHGQGAHF. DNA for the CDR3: TGTGCCAGTAGTATCCACGGACAGGGGGCACATTTT.

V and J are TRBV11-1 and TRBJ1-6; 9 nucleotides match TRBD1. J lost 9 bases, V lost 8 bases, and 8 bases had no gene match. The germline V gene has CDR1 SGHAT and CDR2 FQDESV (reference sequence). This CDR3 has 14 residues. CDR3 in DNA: TGTGCCAGCGGCGGACAGGGGAGCTTTTCACCCCTCCACTTT. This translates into CASGGQGSFSPLHF.

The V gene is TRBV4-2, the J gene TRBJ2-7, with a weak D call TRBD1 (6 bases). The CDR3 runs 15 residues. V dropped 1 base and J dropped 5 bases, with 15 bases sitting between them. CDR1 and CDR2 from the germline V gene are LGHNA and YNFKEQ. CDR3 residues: CASSQGGLGGHEQYF. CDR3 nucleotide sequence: TGTGCCAGCAGCCAAGGGGGGCTTGGGGGCCACGAGCAGTACTTC.

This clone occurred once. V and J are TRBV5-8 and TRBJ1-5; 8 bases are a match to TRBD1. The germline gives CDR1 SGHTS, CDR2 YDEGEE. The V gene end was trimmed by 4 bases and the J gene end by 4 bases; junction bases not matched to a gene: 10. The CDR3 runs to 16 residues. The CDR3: CASSVRTGRTNQPQHF. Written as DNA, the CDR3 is TGTGCCAGCAGCGTCCGGACAGGGCGAACAAATCAGCCCCAGCATTTT.